Listed below are T cell receptor beta chains from one sample, sequenced in a study of CD8+ T cells in alopecia areata. The data were produced by immunoSEQ multiplex PCR, yet TCRdb's version contains in-frame clones alone and is incomplete. The repertoire holds 120,000 or so clones, approximately 60% seen once, with around 6% in the top ten. The sample was CD4+ T cells sorted from blood, taken at week 4, from a patient treated with tofacitinib. The receptors shown here come from a human donor with alopecia areata. Both conserved end residues are part of each CDR3. A D gene is named only where the DNA matches it firmly. Clone sizes are given selectively: once, few, many, or a class where the clone is expanded.

j_gene | d_gene | abundance | v_gene | CDR3nt | CDR3aa
TRBJ2-4 | NA | NA | TRBV7-8 | TGTGCCAGCAGCGCTCAGGGACACGGGTTCATTCAGTACTTC | CASSAQGHGFIQYF
TRBJ1-1 | NA | NA | TRBV5-1 | TGCGCCAGCAGCCCAATCTCGGGGGGGAACACTGAAGCTTTCTTT | CASSPISGGNTEAFF
TRBJ2-2 | NA | few | TRBV30 | TGTGCCTGGAGTCTGAAAGCGACAGCGAACACCGGGGAGCTGTTTTTT | CAWSLKATANTGELFF
TRBJ1-2 | TRBD1 | NA | TRBV15 | TGTGCCACCAGCAGTCCGGGACAGGGGAGGGACTATGGCTACACCTTC | CATSSPGQGRDYGYTF
TRBJ2-6 | NA | NA | TRBV6-5 | TGTGCCAGCAGTCCGGGCCCCACTAACAACGTCCTGACTTTC | CASSPGPTNNVLTF
TRBJ2-4 | NA | NA | TRBV7-9 | TGTGCCAGCAGCAAAAATGGACCCCAAAACATTCAGTACTTC | CASSKNGPQNIQYF
TRBJ1-2 | NA | NA | TRBV29-1 | TGCAGCGTTGGGACAGTTTATGGCTACACCTTC | CSVGTVYGYTF
TRBJ2-5 | TRBD2 | NA | TRBV18 | TGTGCCAGCTCACCTCCGGCGGGGGGCGCAGAGACCCAGTACTTC | CASSPPAGGAETQYF
TRBJ2-7 | NA | NA | TRBV28 | TGTGCCAGCAGTTTAGGCGGGGGCGGTAGGGACGAGCAGTACTTC | CASSLGGGGRDEQYF
TRBJ2-6 | NA | NA | TRBV9 | TGTGCCAGCAGCCCGATAACAAGCTCTGGGGCCAACGTCCTGACTTTC | CASSPITSSGANVLTF
TRBJ2-4 | TRBD2 | few | TRBV19 | TGTGCCAGTAGTACCTCTAGCGGGAGACAAAACATTCAGTACTTC | CASSTSSGRQNIQYF
TRBJ2-3 | NA | NA | TRBV5-5 | TGTGCCAGCAGCTCCGCAGGGAGCACAGATACGCAGTATTTT | CASSSAGSTDTQYF
TRBJ1-2 | NA | NA | TRBV30 | TGTGCCTGGAGTGCGGGCTTTGGGCAAGGCTACACCTTC | CAWSAGFGQGYTF
TRBJ1-5 | NA | NA | TRBV28 | TGTGCCAGCAGTTTAAATAAGGAGGGAGGGCAGCCCCAGCATTTT | CASSLNKEGGQPQHF
TRBJ2-1 | NA | NA | TRBV7-9 | TGTGCCAGCAGCCGATCGGGGACTCCAGGCAATGAGCAGTTCTTC | CASSRSGTPGNEQFF
TRBJ2-5 | NA | few | TRBV7-2 | TGTGCCAGCAGCTCCCCGTACCAAGAGACCCAGTACTTC | CASSSPYQETQYF
TRBJ1-2 | NA | few | TRBV28 | TGTGCCAGCAGTGGCCATAGGCAGGTCTATGGCTACACCTTC | CASSGHRQVYGYTF
TRBJ1-4 | NA | few | TRBV19 | TGTGCCAGTAGTATTTCTAGGGCGGCGAGTGAAAAACTGTTTTTT | CASSISRAASEKLFF
TRBJ1-1 | NA | few | TRBV9 | TGTGCCAGCAGCGAGGAAGGGCTAAACACTGAAGCTTTCTTT | CASSEEGLNTEAFF
TRBJ2-7 | NA | NA | TRBV2 | TGTGCCAGCAGTGGTCGGTACGAGCAGTACTTC | CASSGRYEQYF
TRBJ2-1 | TRBD2 | NA | TRBV11-1 | TGTGCCAGCAGCTCTAGCGGGGGGGCAGGTGAGCAGTTCTTC | CASSSSGGAGEQFF
TRBJ1-2 | TRBD1 | NA | TRBV15 | TGTGCCACCAGCAGAGGGACAGGGGATGGCTACACCTTC | CATSRGTGDGYTF
TRBJ2-5 | NA | NA | TRBV23-1 | TGCGCCAGCAGTCCGAGGGGGCAAGAGACCCAGTACTTC | CASSPRGQETQYF
TRBJ2-7 | NA | NA | TRBV30 | TGTGCCTGGAGTGCCCGGGGGCCGCGGAGCTCCTACGAGCAGTACTTC | CAWSARGPRSSYEQYF
TRBJ2-3 | NA | NA | TRBV4-3 | TGCGCCAGCAGCCAGGAGGGACTGGTCCCCACAGATACGCAGTATTTT | CASSQEGLVPTDTQYF
TRBJ1-5 | TRBD1 | NA | TRBV30 | TGTGCCTGGAGTACAGGGGCTGATCAGCCCCAGCATTTT | CAWSTGADQPQHF
TRBJ2-7 | TRBD2 | few | TRBV28 | TGTGCCAGCAGTTTTATCGGGACTAGCGGGTACTACGAGCAGTACTTC | CASSFIGTSGYYEQYF
TRBJ1-3 | TRBD1 | many | TRBV28 | TGTGCCAGCAGACGGACAGGGATCGGGCACTCTGGAAACACCATATATTTT | CASRRTGIGHSGNTIYF
TRBJ2-2 | NA | NA | TRBV5-4 | TGTGCCAGCAGGGGGGCGGCAACCGGGGAGCTGTTTTTT | CASRGAATGELFF
TRBJ2-7 | NA | NA | TRBV7-2 | TGTGCCAGCAAACTAGACGGGGGGCAAACCTACGAGCAGTACTTC | CASKLDGGQTYEQYF
TRBJ2-2 | TRBD1 | NA | TRBV7-2 | TGTGCCAGCAGCTTTAACCAGGGGGACGGGGAGCTGTTTTTT | CASSFNQGDGELFF
TRBJ1-1 | NA | NA | TRBV4-1 | TGCGCCAGCAGCCTAGCCGGACGGAACACTGAAGCTTTCTTT | CASSLAGRNTEAFF
TRBJ2-1 | TRBD2 | NA | TRBV7-2 | TGTGCCAGCAGCTCATCTGGCACTAGCGGGAGTGGAAATGAGCAGTTCTTC | CASSSSGTSGSGNEQFF
TRBJ1-2 | NA | NA | TRBV6-6 | TGTGCCAGCAGTTACGAGGGTATAGATGGCTACACCTTC | CASSYEGIDGYTF
TRBJ2-7 | NA | NA | TRBV25-1 | TGTGCCAGCAGTGAATGGGGTAGCGGCTACGAGCAGTACTTC | CASSEWGSGYEQYF
TRBJ1-5 | NA | few | TRBV21-1 | TGTGCCAGCAGCAAAGACAGGGACCGATATAGCAATCAGCCCCAGCATTTT | CASSKDRDRYSNQPQHF
TRBJ2-3 | TRBD2 | NA | TRBV5-1 | TGCGCCAGCAGCTTGGAAGGGGAGGGGACAGATACGCAGTATTTT | CASSLEGEGTDTQYF
TRBJ1-6 | NA | once | TRBV4-3 | TGCGCCAGCAGCCAATCAGGGCTCGGGGGTTCACCCCTCCACTTT | CASSQSGLGGSPLHF
TRBJ2-2 | NA | NA | TRBV2 | TGTGCCAGCAGTGAACCCAGGGGAAGCACCGGGGAGCTGTTTTTT | CASSEPRGSTGELFF
TRBJ2-7 | NA | NA | TRBV27 | TGTGCCAGCAGTTTATCGAACAGGGTTGGGGAGCAGTACTTC | CASSLSNRVGEQYF
TRBJ2-1 | NA | NA | TRBV15 | TGTGCCACCAAGGGGGACAACTCCTACAATGAGCAGTTCTTC | CATKGDNSYNEQFF
TRBJ2-2 | TRBD2 | few | TRBV4-3 | TGCGCCAGCAGCCCTCTCGGGGGGGCGGACACCGGGGAGCTGTTTTTT | CASSPLGGADTGELFF
TRBJ2-1 | TRBD1 | NA | TRBV5-6 | TGTGCCAGCAGCCCGAGATTTTGGACAGGGGCGTCTGGTGTGTTCTTC | CASSPRFWTGASGVFF
TRBJ1-5 | TRBD1 | NA | TRBV9 | TGTGCCAGCAGCGTCGGACAGGGGGGCAATCAGCCCCAGCATTTT | CASSVGQGGNQPQHF
TRBJ1-5 | NA | NA | TRBV4-2 | TGTGCCAGCAGCCAAGATGAGGGTCAGCCCCAGCATTTT | CASSQDEGQPQHF
TRBJ1-2 | TRBD1 | few | TRBV11-2 | TGTGCCAGCAGCTTAGCCGTAGGGGGCACTGGTGGCTACACCTTC | CASSLAVGGTGGYTF
TRBJ2-7 | TRBD2 | NA | TRBV5-1 | TGCGCCAGCAGCTATAACGGACTAGCGGGAGTTTCCTCCTACGAGCAGTACTTC | CASSYNGLAGVSSYEQYF
TRBJ2-2 | TRBD1 | NA | TRBV23-1 | TGCGCCAGCAGAAAGGGACAGGGAAACACCGGGGAGCTGTTTTTT | CASRKGQGNTGELFF
TRBJ2-2 | TRBD1 | few | TRBV4-1 | TGCGCCAGCAGTAAACAGGGGGCTGAAGGGGAGCTGTTTTTT | CASSKQGAEGELFF
TRBJ2-4 | TRBD1 | few | TRBV29-1 | TGCAGCGTTGATCAGGCAGGGGGTGGTAAAAACATTCAGTACTTC | CSVDQAGGGKNIQYF
TRBJ2-7 | NA | few | TRBV6-5 | TGTGCCAGCAGAAGCGACACTTCCTACGAGCAGTACTTC | CASRSDTSYEQYF